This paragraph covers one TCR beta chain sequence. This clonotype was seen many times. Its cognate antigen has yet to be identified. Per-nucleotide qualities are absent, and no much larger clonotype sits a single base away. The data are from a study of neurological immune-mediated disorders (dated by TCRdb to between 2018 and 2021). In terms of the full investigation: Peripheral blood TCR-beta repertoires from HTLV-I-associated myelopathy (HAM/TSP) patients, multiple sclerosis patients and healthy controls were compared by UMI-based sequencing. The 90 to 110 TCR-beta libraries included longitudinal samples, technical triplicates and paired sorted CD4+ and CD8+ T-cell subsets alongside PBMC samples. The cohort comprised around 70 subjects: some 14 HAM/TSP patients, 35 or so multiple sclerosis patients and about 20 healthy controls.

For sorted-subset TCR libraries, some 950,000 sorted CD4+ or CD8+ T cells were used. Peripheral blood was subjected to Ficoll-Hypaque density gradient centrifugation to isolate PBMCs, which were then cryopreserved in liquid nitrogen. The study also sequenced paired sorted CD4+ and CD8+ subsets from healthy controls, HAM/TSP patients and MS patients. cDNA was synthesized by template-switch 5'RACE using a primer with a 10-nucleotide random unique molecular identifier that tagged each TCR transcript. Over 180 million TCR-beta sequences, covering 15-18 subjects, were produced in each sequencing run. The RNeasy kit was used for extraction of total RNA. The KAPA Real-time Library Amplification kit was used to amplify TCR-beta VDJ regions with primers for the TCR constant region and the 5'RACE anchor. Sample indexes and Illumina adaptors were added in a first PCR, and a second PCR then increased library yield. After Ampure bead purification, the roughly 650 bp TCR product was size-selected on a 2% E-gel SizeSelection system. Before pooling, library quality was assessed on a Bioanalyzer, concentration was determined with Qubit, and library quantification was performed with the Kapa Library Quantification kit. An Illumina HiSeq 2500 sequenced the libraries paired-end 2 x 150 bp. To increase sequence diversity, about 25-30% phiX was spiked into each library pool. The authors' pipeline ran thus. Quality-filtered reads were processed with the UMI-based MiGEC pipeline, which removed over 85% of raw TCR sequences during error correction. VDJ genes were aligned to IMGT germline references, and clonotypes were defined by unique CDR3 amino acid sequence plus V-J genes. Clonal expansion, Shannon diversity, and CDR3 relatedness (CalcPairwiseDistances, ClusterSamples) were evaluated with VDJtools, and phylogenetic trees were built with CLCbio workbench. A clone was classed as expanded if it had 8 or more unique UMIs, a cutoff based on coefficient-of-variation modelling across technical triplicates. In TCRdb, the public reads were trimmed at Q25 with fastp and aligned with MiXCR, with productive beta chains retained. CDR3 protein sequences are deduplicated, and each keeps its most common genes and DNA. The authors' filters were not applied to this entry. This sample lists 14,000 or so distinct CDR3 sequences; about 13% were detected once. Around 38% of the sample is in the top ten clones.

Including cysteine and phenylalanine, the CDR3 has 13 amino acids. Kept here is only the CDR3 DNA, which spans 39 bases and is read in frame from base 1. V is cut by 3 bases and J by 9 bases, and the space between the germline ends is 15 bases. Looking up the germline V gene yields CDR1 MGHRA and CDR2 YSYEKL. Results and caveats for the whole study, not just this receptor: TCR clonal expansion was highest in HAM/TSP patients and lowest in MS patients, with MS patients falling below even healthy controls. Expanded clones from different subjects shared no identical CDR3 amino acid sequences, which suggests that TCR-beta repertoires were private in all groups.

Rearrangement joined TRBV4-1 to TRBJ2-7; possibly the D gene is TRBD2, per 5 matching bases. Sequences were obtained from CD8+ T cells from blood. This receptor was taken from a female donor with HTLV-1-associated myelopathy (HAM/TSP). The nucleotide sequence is TGCGCCAGCAGCCATACTCTAGCTGCCGGGCAGTACTTC. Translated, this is CASSHTLAAGQYF.